This is a list of T cell receptor beta chains from one sample in a study of cytomegalovirus exposure and HLA in healthy donors. Using immunoSEQ multiplex PCR, the repertoire was profiled, and TCRdb retains in-frame clones only, with some absent. This sample has about 89,000 clones, with approximately 76% found just once. Sequenced input: PBMCs. These receptors came from a man aged 30 to 39 in good health and CMV-seropositive. CDR3s include the opening cysteine and the closing phenylalanine or tryptophan. The D gene is left open where the match is weak. Clone size is not always given. Where it is, it says once, few, many or a class for expanded clones.

J	V	D	size	DNA	CDR3
TRBJ2-5	TRBV5-1	TRBD2	NA	TGCGCCAGCAGCTTGGGGTTAGCGGGGAGCCGGGAGACCCAGTACTTC	CASSLGLAGSRETQYF
TRBJ2-7	TRBV4-3	NA	NA	TGCGCCAGCAGCCAAGGGAGGGCGGGGAGCTCCTACGAGCAGTACTTC	CASSQGRAGSSYEQYF
TRBJ2-5	TRBV19	NA	once	TGTGCCAGCGGAGCAGGGCCAGAGACCCAGTACTTC	CASGAGPETQYF
TRBJ1-4	TRBV18	NA	NA	TGTGCCAGCTCACCACCTTCCTCAACTAATGAAAAACTGTTTTTT	CASSPPSSTNEKLFF
TRBJ2-7	TRBV30	NA	once	TGTGCCTGGAGCATATCAGGCTACGAGCAGTACTTC	CAWSISGYEQYF
TRBJ2-1	TRBV15	NA	NA	TGTGCCACCAGCAGAGATAGGAGCTCCTACAATGAGCAGTTCTTC	CATSRDRSSYNEQFF
TRBJ2-2	TRBV28	NA	NA	TGTGTCAGCAGTTTACGGGACACCCACACCGGGGAGCTGTTTTTT	CVSSLRDTHTGELFF
TRBJ2-3	TRBV4-1	TRBD2	NA	TGCGCCAGCAGCCGAGAGCAAGATAGCGGGGGGGCCCGGGATACGCAGTATTTT	CASSREQDSGGARDTQYF
TRBJ1-1	TRBV6-5	NA	few	TGTGCCAGCAGTTACGGCCCGGGCACTGAAGCTTTCTTT	CASSYGPGTEAFF
TRBJ1-5	TRBV6-4	NA	NA	TGTGCCAGCAGTAAAGAGGAGAATCAGCCCCAGCATTTT	CASSKEENQPQHF
TRBJ2-2	TRBV2	NA	few	TGTGCCAGCAGTGATTCCAGGGTCAGATCCGGGGAGCTGTTTTTT	CASSDSRVRSGELFF
TRBJ2-1	TRBV11-3	TRBD2	NA	TGTGCCAGCAGCTCGGGACTAGCGGGGGTTGTCGGATCACATGAGCAGTTCTTC	CASSSGLAGVVGSHEQFF
TRBJ1-1	TRBV5-4	NA	NA	TGTGCCAGCAGCTTGTCGGGAGGGGGCACTGAAGCTTTCTTT	CASSLSGGGTEAFF
TRBJ2-7	TRBV27	TRBD1	NA	TGTGCCAGCAGGACAGGGGCCTACGAGCAGTACTTC	CASRTGAYEQYF
TRBJ1-2	TRBV6-5	TRBD1	NA	TGTGCCAGCAGTTATTTCCTAGGGGGCAGCTATGGCTACACCTTC	CASSYFLGGSYGYTF
TRBJ1-5	TRBV7-2	TRBD1	NA	TGTGCCAGCAGCTCCCGACAGGGCACTCAGCCCCAGCATTTT	CASSSRQGTQPQHF
TRBJ2-7	TRBV2	NA	NA	TGTGCCAGCAGTGAAGGTCTCGGGGGTTCCTACGAGCAGTACTTC	CASSEGLGGSYEQYF
TRBJ1-1	TRBV5-6	NA	NA	TGTGCCAGCAGCTCGGGGGGGGAAGGGATGAACACTGAAGCTTTCTTT	CASSSGGEGMNTEAFF
TRBJ1-2	TRBV19	TRBD1	NA	TGTGCCAGTAGTACCAACAGGGGGCATAACTATGGCTACACCTTC	CASSTNRGHNYGYTF
TRBJ2-7	TRBV2	TRBD1	NA	TGTGCCAGCCGGGGACAGGCTCCCCACGAGCAGTACTTC	CASRGQAPHEQYF
TRBJ1-1	TRBV9	NA	NA	TGTGCCAGCAGCGAAGGAGGCAGAATGAACACTGAAGCTTTCTTT	CASSEGGRMNTEAFF
TRBJ1-6	TRBV7-9	NA	NA	TGTGCCAGCAGCTTCCGGAACAGGGCGGGAGGGAATTCACCCCTCCACTTT	CASSFRNRAGGNSPLHF
TRBJ2-7	TRBV5-1	TRBD2	NA	TGCGCCAGCAGCTTGGGGCTAGCGGGGGGCCCAGGCTACGAGCAGTACTTC	CASSLGLAGGPGYEQYF
TRBJ2-3	TRBV28	TRBD2	once	TGTGCCAGCAGGTCAGCGGGGACGAGTGATACGCAGTATTTT	CASRSAGTSDTQYF
TRBJ2-5	TRBV30	TRBD2	NA	TGTGCCTGGAGTGGGTTGGGGGGGATAAAGACCCAGTACTTC	CAWSGLGGIKTQYF
TRBJ1-1	TRBV27	TRBD1	few	TGTGCCAGCAGGACGACAGGGCTCACTGAAGCTTTCTTT	CASRTTGLTEAFF